The T cell receptor beta chain described here comes from a study of vaccination effects on CD4 cells after COVID-19. Study results and caveats: Cross-reactivity toward common cold coronaviruses was confined to only 1 of 255 vaccine-induced clones in healthy vaccinees. Clones arising from infection and from vaccination showed marked clonal contraction late after vaccination.

As regards this clone: Its antigen remains unidentified.

Before sequencing, viral peptide pools were used by the ViraFEST assay to expand antigen-specific CD4+ T cells. Culturing for more than eight days preceded CD4+ T cell isolation. Vaccine recipients, nucleocapsid antibody negative, had no prior SARS-CoV-2 infection. PBMC were cultured at under 2.5 million per well with about 9 IU/ml IL-2 and about 9.4 ug/ml peptides. The ends lost 6 bases at V and 6 bases at J; junction bases unmatched: 15. CDR1 is KGHSH and CDR2 is LQKENI in the germline V gene. There are 16 residues in the CDR3. Sequencing was performed with immunoSEQ multiplex PCR; in TCRdb, only in-frame clones are kept and a portion is missing. The data contain about 63,000 clones, roughly 75% of them singletons.

The sequence came from a human donor who received a COVID-19 vaccine. Sequenced material: CD4+ T cells from PBMCs cultured with HCoV-OC43 spike peptides, taken before COVID-19 vaccination. Described subset: HCoV-OC43 spike overlapping peptide pool stimulation. The V and J genes are TRBV18 and TRBJ1-2; 8 bases fit TRBD1. CDR3 residues: CASSQQGQGERDGYTF. The CDR3 bases are TGTGCCAGCTCGCAACAAGGACAGGGCGAAAGGGATGGCTACACCTTC.